These T cell receptor beta chains were read from a single sample in a study of CD8+ T cells in alopecia areata. The protocol was immunoSEQ multiplex PCR, while the TCRdb copy is restricted to in-frame clones and leaves out a portion. The sample consists of about 220,000 clones, about three fifths of them appearing once. The material was CD4+ T cells sorted from blood, obtained at week 4, from a patient treated with tofacitinib. The receptors derive from a human donor with alopecia areata. CDR3s include the opening cysteine and the closing phenylalanine or tryptophan. The D gene is left open where the match is weak. Size values are once, few and many counts, or a class for expanded clones, and some rows have none.

abundance: -; v_gene: TRBV5-6; j_gene: TRBJ1-1; d_gene: -; CDR3nt: TGTGCCAGCAGCCTGCAAGCGACCTCGATTACTGAAGCTTTCTTT; CDR3aa: CASSLQATSITEAFF
abundance: -; v_gene: TRBV12-5; j_gene: TRBJ2-6; d_gene: -; CDR3nt: TGTGCTAGTGGTCCCCCTGGGGCCAACGTCCTGACTTTC; CDR3aa: CASGPPGANVLTF
abundance: -; v_gene: TRBV5-4; j_gene: TRBJ2-6; d_gene: -; CDR3nt: TGTGCCAGCAGCCCCTCGGGCCCTGGGGCCAACGTCCTGACTTTC; CDR3aa: CASSPSGPGANVLTF
abundance: -; v_gene: TRBV5-1; j_gene: TRBJ2-1; d_gene: TRBD1; CDR3nt: TGCGCCAGCAGGATGACAGGGGGATACAATGAGCAGTTCTTC; CDR3aa: CASRMTGGYNEQFF
abundance: -; v_gene: TRBV29-1; j_gene: TRBJ1-2; d_gene: TRBD1; CDR3nt: TGCAGCGTCGAGGGGGGTACAGGGGGCCTTGGCTACACCTTC; CDR3aa: CSVEGGTGGLGYTF
abundance: -; v_gene: TRBV10-3; j_gene: TRBJ2-7; d_gene: TRBD1; CDR3nt: TGTGCCATCAGTGCCGGGACAGGGGGTGGTGAGCAGTACTTC; CDR3aa: CAISAGTGGGEQYF
abundance: -; v_gene: TRBV7-3; j_gene: TRBJ2-5; d_gene: TRBD1; CDR3nt: TGTGCCAGCAGCTTACAACAGGGGTCGCCTCTCCACTTC; CDR3aa: CASSLQQGSPLHF
abundance: once; v_gene: TRBV30; j_gene: TRBJ1-4; d_gene: -; CDR3nt: TGTGCCTGGAGGGGCCCGAACAGATTTACTAATGAAAAACTGTTTTTT; CDR3aa: CAWRGPNRFTNEKLFF
abundance: -; v_gene: TRBV7-3; j_gene: TRBJ2-3; d_gene: TRBD2; CDR3nt: TGTGCCAGCAGCCCGACGGGACTAGCGGCCATGGCAGATACGCAGTATTTT; CDR3aa: CASSPTGLAAMADTQYF
abundance: -; v_gene: TRBV2; j_gene: TRBJ1-4; d_gene: -; CDR3nt: TGTGCCAGCAGGAGAGACTTCAGTAATGAAAAACTGTTTTTT; CDR3aa: CASRRDFSNEKLFF
abundance: -; v_gene: TRBV30; j_gene: TRBJ1-1; d_gene: TRBD1; CDR3nt: TGTGCCTGGAGTCACGGACAGGACACTGAAGCTTTCTTT; CDR3aa: CAWSHGQDTEAFF
abundance: -; v_gene: TRBV30; j_gene: TRBJ1-6; d_gene: -; CDR3nt: TGTGCCTGGAAAACCGGGTCTTCAAGGAGTTCACCCCTCCACTTT; CDR3aa: CAWKTGSSRSSPLHF
abundance: -; v_gene: TRBV29-1; j_gene: TRBJ2-1; d_gene: -; CDR3nt: TGCAGCGTTAGAATTGGGGACAATGAGCAGTTCTTC; CDR3aa: CSVRIGDNEQFF
abundance: -; v_gene: TRBV18; j_gene: TRBJ2-7; d_gene: TRBD1; CDR3nt: TGTGCCAGCTCACCAGGGGGACAGGACTACGAGCAGTACTTC; CDR3aa: CASSPGGQDYEQYF
abundance: -; v_gene: TRBV25-1; j_gene: TRBJ2-1; d_gene: -; CDR3nt: TGTGCCAGCAGTGACCCCGGGACAGAGCAGTTCTTC; CDR3aa: CASSDPGTEQFF
abundance: -; v_gene: TRBV30; j_gene: TRBJ2-1; d_gene: TRBD2; CDR3nt: TGTGCCTGGCTAGGGCGGGGGGCATCAATGAAGCAGTTCTTC; CDR3aa: CAWLGRGASMKQFF
abundance: -; v_gene: TRBV4-1; j_gene: TRBJ1-5; d_gene: -; CDR3nt: TGCGCCAGCAGCGATGACACCCACGAACAGCCCCAGCATTTT; CDR3aa: CASSDDTHEQPQHF
abundance: -; v_gene: TRBV5-4; j_gene: TRBJ2-7; d_gene: -; CDR3nt: TGTGCCAGCAGCCCACCGGGACCGATGACCTACGAGCAGTACTTC; CDR3aa: CASSPPGPMTYEQYF
abundance: many; v_gene: TRBV19; j_gene: TRBJ1-1; d_gene: -; CDR3nt: TGTGCCAGTAGTATGTCCAAGAACACTGAAGCTTTCTTT; CDR3aa: CASSMSKNTEAFF
abundance: -; v_gene: TRBV5-6; j_gene: TRBJ1-2; d_gene: -; CDR3nt: TGTGCCAGCAGCTTGGATATGAGCAGGGGAGGTTATGGCTACACCTTC; CDR3aa: CASSLDMSRGGYGYTF